A single TCR beta chain is shown here with its context. This table comes from immunoSEQ multiplex PCR, and its TCRdb copy is limited to in-frame clones, with some not included. The repertoire consists of 150,000 or so clones, with roughly 92% occurring once and the leading ten covering 2% to 2.5%. The CDR3 covers 14 residues. V shed 5 bases and J 4 bases; nucleotides not matched to a gene: 6. Germline V gene lookup returns CDR1 MNHNY and CDR2 SVGAGI (reference sequence). This entry is derived from a study of T cell responses to AZD1222 COVID-19 vaccine. The J gene is TRBJ1-1, the V gene TRBV6-6; 8 nucleotides agree with TRBD1. This TCR was sampled from an adult in good health. This specimen consisted of peripheral blood, obtained on day 0 of AZD1222 vaccination. The CDR3 DNA reads as TGTGCCAGCAGTCCTCCAGGGGGCGGCACTGAAGCTTTCTTT. Translated: CASSPPGGGTEAFF.